This is a list of T cell receptor beta chains from one sample in a study of T-cell reconstitution after alpha-beta-depleted transplantation in children. MiXCR, applied by TCRdb to the PCR reads, yields one record per CDR3 protein. This table has a few hundred thousand distinct CDR3 sequences, roughly 30% appearing once. The source was PBMCs, collected before TCRalphabeta/CD19-depleted stem cell transplant. The receptors stem from a boy in the first two years of life with Wiskott-Aldrich syndrome, due to receive a stem cell transplant. The CDR3 runs from the conserved cysteine through the conserved F or W. Fields, in order: V gene, D gene, J gene, clone size, CDR3 protein, CDR3 DNA. A D gene is named only where the DNA matches it firmly. Size values are once, few and many counts, or a class for expanded clones, and some rows have none.

>TRBV6-1|-|TRBJ2-3|-
CASSDQRGTDTQYF
TGTGCCAGCAGTGACCAGCGGGGCACAGATACGCAGTATTTT
>TRBV3-1|-|TRBJ1-6|-
CASSQGAGFSPLHF
TGTGCCAGCAGCCAAGGGGCAGGCTTCTCACCCCTCCACTTT
>TRBV18|-|TRBJ2-7|few
CASSPEGGYEQYF
TGTGCCAGCTCACCGGAGGGGGGGTACGAGCAGTACTTC
>TRBV20-1|-|TRBJ1-1|few
CSARVGGVLTEAFF
TGCAGTGCTAGAGTAGGGGGGGTCCTTACTGAAGCTTTCTTT
>TRBV5-1|TRBD2|TRBJ2-1|few
CASSSGTSGSYEQFF
TGCGCCAGCAGCTCCGGGACTAGCGGGAGCTATGAGCAGTTCTTC
>TRBV20-1|TRBD1|TRBJ1-5|-
CSARGQGFAQHF
TGCAGTGCTAGAGGACAGGGGTTCGCCCAGCATTTT
>TRBV29-1|TRBD2|TRBJ2-1|-
CSVTTGTSGSGEQFF
TGCAGCGTCACGACCGGGACTAGCGGCTCCGGTGAGCAGTTCTTC
>TRBV11-2|-|TRBJ2-3|few
CASSFTGKRQYF
TGTGCCAGCAGTTTCACAGGGAAAAGGCAGTATTTT
>TRBV29-1|-|TRBJ2-3|-
CSVEGIGAGRTDTQYF
TGCAGCGTTGAGGGAATTGGGGCAGGGCGTACAGATACGCAGTATTTT
>TRBV12-3/TRBV12-4|-|TRBJ2-6|-
CASSNGGANVLTF
TGTGCCAGCAGTAACGGGGGGGCCAACGTCCTGACTTTC